This entry concerns a single TCR beta chain. This specimen comes from a study of blood T cell repertoires in COVID-19. Across the study: In each case, the material was cDNA or gDNA derived from T cells, B-cell-depleted T cells, or PBMCs.

Per germline, CDR1 SQVTM and CDR2 ANQGSEA. Trimming stripped 6 bases from V and 1 base from J, with 12 bases between. The CDR3 length is 13 residues. The repertoire was sequenced with immunoSEQ multiplex PCR; TCRdb's copy has only in-frame clones and lacks some. Counted here are 200,000 to 250,000 clones, more than 80% occurring once; the ten biggest clones make up 8% to 13%. The clonotype was recovered from a woman older than 75 with acute or convalescent COVID-19. The material sequenced was peripheral blood. The rearrangement links TRBV29-1 to TRBJ2-5, with D tentatively TRBD1 (6 bases). The CDR3 DNA sequence: TGCAGCGTGACTGGACAGACCCAAGAGACCCAGTACTTC. It yields the protein CSVTGQTQETQYF.